The clone carrying this T cell receptor (beta chain) has a handful of counts. The data were obtained in a study of cytomegalovirus exposure and HLA in healthy donors. PCR used 60 Vbeta primers and 13 Jbeta primers. Method: immunoSEQ multiplex PCR; TCRdb's copy keeps in-frame clones and lacks some. The sample has 80,000 to 100,000 clones; about 69% are singletons. Per germline, CDR1 SGHTA and CDR2 FQGNSA. The CDR3 loop spans 14 amino acids. V shed 5 bases and J shed 2 bases, with 13 bases lying between them. This receptor was obtained from a woman between 18 and 29 years old in good health and CMV-seropositive. What was sequenced was PBMCs. The gene calls are TRBV7-2 and TRBJ2-7; possibly TRBD1 for D (5 bases). CDR3 loop: CASSPRQGPYEQYF. The CDR3 DNA reads TGTGCCAGCAGCCCCCGGCAGGGCCCCTACGAGCAGTACTTC.